Listed here are 22 T cell receptor beta chains from one sample, sequenced in a study of T cells after yellow fever vaccination. TCRdb called the 5' RACE reads again in MiXCR, with one record for every CDR3 protein. This table holds roughly 120,000 distinct CDR3 sequences, roughly 7.9% found once. The input for sequencing was CD4+ T cells sorted from PBMCs, taken about 49 days after the first yellow fever vaccination. These receptors were collected from a young man who received the YFV17D yellow fever vaccine.

The V and J genes are TRBV11-3 and TRBJ2-2; TRBD1 matches 11 bases. The CDR3 loop spans 17 amino acids. CDR1 and CDR2 from the germline V gene are SGHNT and YENEEA. Trimming took 5 bases from V and 0 from J; bases not matched to a gene: 5. The CDR3 here is CASSLRTGGTNTGELFF. The CDR3 nucleotides are TGTGCCAGCAGCCTCAGGACAGGGGGCACGAACACCGGGGAGCTGTTTTTT.

This clonotype turned up a few times. J is TRBJ2-3 and V is TRBV4-3; 9 bases fit TRBD1. The V gene's germline CDR1 is LGHNA and CDR2 YSLEER. This CDR3 has 15 residues. J was trimmed by 4 bases and V by 3 bases; bases with no gene match: 5. The CDR3 loop reads CASSHGTGKADTQYF. As DNA, the CDR3 is TGCGCCAGCAGCCATGGGACAGGGAAGGCAGATACGCAGTATTTT.

This clonotype has more than one count but fewer than ten. The chain uses TRBV7-9 and TRBJ2-3, with 8 nucleotides matching TRBD2. The CDR3 covers 16 residues. The V and J ends lost 3 bases and 2 bases, in that order; junction bases with no gene match: 7. Germline V CDR1 and CDR2: SEHNR, FQNEAQ (reference sequence). The CDR3 coding sequence is TGTGCCAGCAGCTTCCAGCGGGGGCCTTTCACAGATACGCAGTATTTT. Encoded protein: CASSFQRGPFTDTQYF.

The chain is built from TRBV5-4 and TRBJ1-6; 7 nucleotides match TRBD1. The CDR3 contains 13 residues. The V gene end was trimmed by 1 base and the J gene end by 12 bases; junction bases not matched to a gene: 4. CDR1 is SGHNT and CDR2 is YYREEE in the germline V gene (reference sequence). CDR3 amino acids: CASSLFQGEPLHF. CDR3 sequence (DNA): TGTGCCAGCAGCTTGTTTCAGGGGGAACCCCTCCACTTT. Full variable domain (rest looked up from reference TRBV5-4 and TRBJ1-6): ETGVTQSPTHLIKTRGQQVTLRCSSQSGHNTVSWYQQALGQGPQFIFQYYREEENGRGNFPPRFSGLQFPNYSSELNVNALELDDSALYLCASSLFQGEPLHFGNGTRLTVT.

This clonotype showed up many times. This chain links TRBV20-1 with TRBJ1-1; D is undetermined. Germline CDR1 is DFQATT and CDR2 is SNEGSKA (reference sequence). With 0 bases removed from V and 5 bases from J, the gap between germline ends came to 10 bases. The CDR3 is made up of 13 amino acids. The CDR3 DNA reads as TGCAGTGCTAGAGAGAGGGTGTGGACTGAAGCTTTCTTT. This sequence encodes CSARERVWTEAFF.

This clonotype was detected many times. The rearrangement links TRBV7-2 to TRBJ2-5; D uncertain. The germline gives CDR1 SGHTA, CDR2 FQGNSA. This CDR3 is 16 amino acids long. V lost 0 bases and J lost 1, with 12 bases in between. The CDR3 nucleotides read TGTGCCAGCAGCTTAGCGCCATGGCGGCTCCAAGAGACCCAGTACTTC. It yields the protein CASSLAPWRLQETQYF.

This clonotype has ten or more counts. The CDR3 loop is CASSPGPANYGYTF. In DNA form, the CDR3 reads TGTGCCAGCAGCCCGGGACCCGCTAACTATGGCTACACCTTC. This chain links TRBV7-8 with TRBJ1-2; D may be TRBD1 (5 bases). The CDR3 has 14 residues. Trimming stripped 5 bases from V and 0 bases from J, with 10 bases between. The germline gives CDR1 SGHVS, CDR2 FQNEAQ.

This clonotype was observed many times. V gene TRBV7-2 combines with J gene TRBJ2-3; D is uncertain. V was clipped by 5 bases and J by 6 bases, with 15 bases between them. CDR3 length: 14 amino acids. Germline CDR1 is SGHTA and CDR2 is FQGNSA. Here the CDR3 reads CASSLSFIRDTQYF. In DNA form, the CDR3 reads TGTGCCAGCAGCCTGTCTTTTATCCGGGATACGCAGTATTTT.

This clonotype occurred many times. The J gene is TRBJ2-2, the V gene TRBV20-1, with unresolved D. This CDR3 is 13 amino acids long. The V gene lost 1 base and the J gene lost 5 bases, with 8 bases spanning the gap. Germline values: CDR1 DFQATT, CDR2 SNEGSKA (reference sequence). As DNA, the CDR3 is TGCAGTGCTAGAGTTGGGATAACCGGGGAGCTGTTTTTT. This sequence encodes CSARVGITGELFF.

The V gene is TRBV27, the J gene TRBJ1-5; no firm D call. Germline CDR1 is MNHEY and CDR2 is SMNVEV (reference sequence). The V and J ends lost 2 bases and 0 bases respectively, with 8 bases between them. There are 15 residues in the CDR3. Written as DNA, the CDR3 is TGTGCCAGCAGTTTAACTCCTAATAGCAATCAGCCCCAGCATTTT. Translating gives CASSLTPNSNQPQHF.

In this sample, this clonotype turned up many times. The chain joins TRBV5-1 to TRBJ1-1, with TRBD1 as a possible D gene (6 bases). From germline, CDR1 is SGHRS and CDR2 YFSETQ. V shed 5 bases and J shed 5 bases, with 13 bases lying between them. The length of the CDR3 is 13 residues. This chain's CDR3 is CASRAGASTEAFF. The CDR3 DNA follows: TGCGCCAGCAGGGCGGGGGCCTCAACTGAAGCTTTCTTT.

This clonotype was recorded many times. This chain joins TRBV19 and TRBJ2-3; D might be TRBD2 (5 bases). The germline V and J ends were trimmed by 4 bases and 4 bases, with 18 bases remaining between them. Germline V gene lookup returns CDR1 LNHDA and CDR2 SQIVND (reference sequence). The CDR3 is 16 residues long. The CDR3 loop is CASSKSRTLTPDTQYF. CDR3 DNA: TGTGCCAGTAGTAAGTCTAGGACTCTTACCCCAGATACGCAGTATTTT.

By share of the sample, this clonotype is medium-sized. This chain joins TRBV4-2 and TRBJ2-6; TRBD2 matches at 11 bases. V lost 5 bases, J lost 0 bases, and 3 bases stayed unmatched. Germline CDR1 and CDR2: LGHNA and YNFKEQ. The CDR3 loop spans 17 amino acids. CDR3 region: CASSSSGGASGANVLTF. The CDR3 DNA sequence: TGTGCCAGCAGCAGTAGCGGGGGGGCCTCTGGGGCCAACGTCCTGACTTTC.

In its sample, this clonotype was seen many times. This rearrangement joins TRBV20-1 to TRBJ2-2; 7 bases match TRBD2. The length of the CDR3 is 13 residues. J lost 2 bases, V lost 7 bases, and 4 bases had no gene match. Germline V lookup: CDR1 DFQATT, CDR2 SNEGSKA (reference sequence). In nucleotides, the CDR3 is TGCAGTGTGGGGGGGTCAAACACCGGGGAGCTGTTTTTT. Translating it yields CSVGGSNTGELFF.

There are many counts of this clonotype. The chain links TRBV18 to TRBJ2-5; possible D gene TRBD2, 5 bases. CDR1 KGHSH and CDR2 LQKENI come from the germline V gene. The CDR3 has 14 amino acids. V lost 4 bases, J lost 2 bases, and 11 bases lay in between. This CDR3 reads CASSQTRDQETQYF. CDR3 DNA sequence: TGTGCCAGCTCACAGACACGGGATCAAGAGACCCAGTACTTC.

This clonotype was detected ten times or more. The chain combines TRBV4-1 with TRBJ2-6; D gene uncertain. V was trimmed by 7 bases and J by 2 bases, leaving 9 bases between them. Germline V CDR1 and CDR2: MGHRA, YSYEKL. The length of the CDR3 is 14 residues. DNA of the CDR3: TGCGCCAGCAAGCCTACTACTGGGGCCAACGTCCTGACTTTC. Protein: CASKPTTGANVLTF.

This clonotype was recorded at least ten times. The rearrangement joins TRBV7-2 to TRBJ2-3; 10 bases are shared with TRBD2. The CDR3 covers 20 residues. In germline, CDR1 is SGHTA, CDR2 FQGNSA. V dropped 8 bases and J dropped 0; count of bases not matched to a gene: 20. This CDR3 is CASGNIAGGFTRASTDTQYF. The DNA of the CDR3 is TGTGCCAGCGGAAACATAGCGGGGGGATTTACAAGGGCTAGCACAGATACGCAGTATTTT. Full variable domain (rest looked up from reference TRBV7-2 and TRBJ2-3): GAGVSQSPSNKVTEKGKDVELRCDPISGHTALYWYRQSLGQGLEFLIYFQGNSAPDKSGLPSDRFSAERTGGSVSTLTIQRTQQEDSAVYLCASGNIAGGFTRASTDTQYFGPGTRLTVL.

The chain recombines TRBV20-1 with TRBJ2-7; 12 bases align to TRBD2. The CDR3 covers 16 residues. V shed 1 base, J shed 3 bases, and the junction held 7 bases outside the gene matches. Germline V gene lookup returns CDR1 DFQATT and CDR2 SNEGSKA (reference sequence). The CDR3 bases are TGCAGTGCTAGAGCTATGGGACTAGCGGGCAACTACGAGCAGTACTTC. Its protein is CSARAMGLAGNYEQYF.

The J gene is TRBJ2-7, the V gene TRBV11-3, with no clear D. Germline-derived CDR1 and CDR2 are SGHNT and YENEEA. CDR3 length: 15 residues. Trimming pared 5 bases from V and 5 bases from J, leaving 19 bases between. The CDR3 sequence is CASSPAGGGRNEQYF. The CDR3 DNA follows: TGTGCCAGCAGCCCAGCCGGTGGTGGGCGCAACGAGCAGTACTTC.

Ten or more counts support this clonotype. In DNA, the CDR3 is TGTGCCAGCAGTTCTGACGGGGGACAAGAGACCCAGTACTTC. Translation gives CASSSDGGQETQYF. The V call is TRBV6-5, the J call TRBJ2-5; a weak D match, TRBD2 (6 bases). The CDR3 totals 14 residues. Germline V lookup: CDR1 MNHEY, CDR2 SVGAGI. V was cut by 4 bases and J by 2 bases, with 11 bases left in between.

The V call is TRBV7-2, the J call TRBJ1-2, with TRBD1 matching over 7 bases. The CDR3 extends over 13 amino acids. V was pared by 8 bases and J by 6 bases, with 9 bases of the junction left unmatched. Germline V gene data show CDR1 as SGHTA and CDR2 as FQGNSA. In DNA form, the CDR3 reads TGTGCCAGCTCGAGGGGGCTCCTTGATGGCTACACCTTC. Protein: CASSRGLLDGYTF.

This clonotype was detected ten times or more. The chain uses TRBV7-9 and TRBJ1-2, with a weak D call TRBD1 (5 bases). The germline gives CDR1 SEHNR, CDR2 FQNEAQ (reference sequence). The CDR3 runs to 13 residues. The ends were cut back, 5 bases at V and 4 bases at J, with 11 bases in the middle. CDR3 bases: TGTGCCAGCAGCCAGACAGAGATCTATGGCTACACCTTC. This sequence encodes CASSQTEIYGYTF.